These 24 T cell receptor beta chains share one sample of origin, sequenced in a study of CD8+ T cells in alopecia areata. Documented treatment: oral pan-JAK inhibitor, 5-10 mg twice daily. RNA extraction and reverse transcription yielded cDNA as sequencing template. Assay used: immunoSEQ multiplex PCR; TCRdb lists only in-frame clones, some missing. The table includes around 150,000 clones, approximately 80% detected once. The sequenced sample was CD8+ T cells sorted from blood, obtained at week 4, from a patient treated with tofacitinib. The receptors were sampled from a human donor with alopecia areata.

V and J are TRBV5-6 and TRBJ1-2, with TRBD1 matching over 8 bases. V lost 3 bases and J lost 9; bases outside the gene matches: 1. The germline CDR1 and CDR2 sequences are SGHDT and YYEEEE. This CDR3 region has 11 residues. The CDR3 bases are TGTGCCAGCAGCTGGGACAGGAGCTACACCTTC. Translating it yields CASSWDRSYTF.

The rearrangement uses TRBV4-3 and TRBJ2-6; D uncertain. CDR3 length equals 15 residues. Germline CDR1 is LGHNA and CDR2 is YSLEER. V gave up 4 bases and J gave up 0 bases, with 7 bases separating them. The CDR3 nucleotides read TGCGCCAGCAGCCCTGGTGGCTCTGGGGCCAACGTCCTGACTTTC. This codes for CASSPGGSGANVLTF.

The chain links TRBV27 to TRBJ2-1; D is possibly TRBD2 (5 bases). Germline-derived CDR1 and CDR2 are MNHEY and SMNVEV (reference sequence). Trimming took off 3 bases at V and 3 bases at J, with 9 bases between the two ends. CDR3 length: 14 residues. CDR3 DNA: TGTGCCAGCAGTTTGTCCGGACTCTACAATGAGCAGTTCTTC. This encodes CASSLSGLYNEQFF.

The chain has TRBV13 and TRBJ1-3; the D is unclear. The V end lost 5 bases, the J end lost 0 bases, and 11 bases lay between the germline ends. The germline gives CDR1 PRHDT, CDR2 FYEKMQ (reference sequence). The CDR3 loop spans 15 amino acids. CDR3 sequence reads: CASSVRLNSGNTIYF. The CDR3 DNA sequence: TGTGCCAGCAGCGTCCGGCTTAACTCTGGAAACACCATATATTTT.

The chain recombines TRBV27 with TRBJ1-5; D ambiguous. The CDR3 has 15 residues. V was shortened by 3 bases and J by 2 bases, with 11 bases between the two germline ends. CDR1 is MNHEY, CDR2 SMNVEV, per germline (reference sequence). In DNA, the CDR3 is TGTGCCAGCAGTTTGTGGAGTTGGGGCAATCAGCCCCAGCATTTT. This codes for CASSLWSWGNQPQHF.

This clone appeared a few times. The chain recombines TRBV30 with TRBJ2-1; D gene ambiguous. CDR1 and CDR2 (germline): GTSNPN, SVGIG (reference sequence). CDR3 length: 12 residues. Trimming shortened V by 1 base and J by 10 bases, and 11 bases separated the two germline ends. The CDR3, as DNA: TGTGCCTGGAGTGACCCTGCCAGAGAGCAGTTCTTC. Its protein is CAWSDPAREQFF.

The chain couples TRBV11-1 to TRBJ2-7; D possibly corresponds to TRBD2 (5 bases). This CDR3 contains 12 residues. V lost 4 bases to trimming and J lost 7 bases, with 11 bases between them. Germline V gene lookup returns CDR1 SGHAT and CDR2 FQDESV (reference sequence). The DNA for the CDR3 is TGTGCCAGCAGCTCGGACTCCCTGGAGCAGTACTTC. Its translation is CASSSDSLEQYF.

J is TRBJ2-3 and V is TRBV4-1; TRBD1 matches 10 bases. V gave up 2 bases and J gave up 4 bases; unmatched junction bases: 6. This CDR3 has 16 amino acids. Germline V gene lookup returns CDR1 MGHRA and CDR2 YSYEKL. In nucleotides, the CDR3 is TGCGCCAGCAGCCAAAAGCCCGGGACAGGGGCAGATACGCAGTATTTT. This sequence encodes CASSQKPGTGADTQYF.

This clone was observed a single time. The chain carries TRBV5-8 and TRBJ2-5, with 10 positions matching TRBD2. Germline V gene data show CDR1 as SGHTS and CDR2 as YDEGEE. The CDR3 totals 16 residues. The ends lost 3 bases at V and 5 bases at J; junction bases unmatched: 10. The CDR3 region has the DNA TGTGCCAGCAGCTCAGCGGGGGGGCCTCTAGGGGAGACCCAGTACTTC. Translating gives CASSSAGGPLGETQYF.

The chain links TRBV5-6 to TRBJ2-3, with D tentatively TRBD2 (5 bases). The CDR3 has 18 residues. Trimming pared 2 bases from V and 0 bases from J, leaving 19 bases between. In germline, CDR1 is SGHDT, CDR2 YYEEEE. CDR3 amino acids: CASSLIQDWPASTDTQYF. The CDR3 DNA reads TGTGCCAGCAGCTTAATCCAGGACTGGCCAGCTAGCACAGATACGCAGTATTTT.

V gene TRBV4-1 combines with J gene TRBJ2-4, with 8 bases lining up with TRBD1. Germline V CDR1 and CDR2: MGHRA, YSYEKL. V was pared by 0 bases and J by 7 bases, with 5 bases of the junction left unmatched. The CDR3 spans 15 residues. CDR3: CASSQDPGGSNIQYF. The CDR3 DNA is TGCGCCAGCAGCCAAGATCCAGGGGGCTCCAACATTCAGTACTTC.

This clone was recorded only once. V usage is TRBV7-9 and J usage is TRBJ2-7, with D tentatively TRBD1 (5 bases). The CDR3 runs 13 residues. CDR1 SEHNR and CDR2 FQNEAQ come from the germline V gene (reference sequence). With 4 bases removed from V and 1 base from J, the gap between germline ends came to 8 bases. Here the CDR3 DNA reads TGTGCCAGCAGCTCCCCAGGGTCCTACGAGCAGTACTTC. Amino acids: CASSSPGSYEQYF.

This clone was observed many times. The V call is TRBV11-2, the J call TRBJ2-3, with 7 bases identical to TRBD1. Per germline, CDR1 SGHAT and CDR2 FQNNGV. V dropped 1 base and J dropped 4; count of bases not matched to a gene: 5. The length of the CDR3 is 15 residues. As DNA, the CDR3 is TGTGCCAGCAGCTTAGTACAGGGGCCCCCAGATACGCAGTATTTT. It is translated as CASSLVQGPPDTQYF.

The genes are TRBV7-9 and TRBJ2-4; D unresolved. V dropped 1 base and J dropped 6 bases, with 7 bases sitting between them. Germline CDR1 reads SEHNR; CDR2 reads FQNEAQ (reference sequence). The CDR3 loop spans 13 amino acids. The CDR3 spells CASSLGQINIQYF. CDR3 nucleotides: TGTGCCAGCAGCTTAGGGCAGATAAACATTCAGTACTTC.

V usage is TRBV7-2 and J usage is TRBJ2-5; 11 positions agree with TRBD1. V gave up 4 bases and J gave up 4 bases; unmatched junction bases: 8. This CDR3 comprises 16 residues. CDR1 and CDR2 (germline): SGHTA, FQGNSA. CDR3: CASSSIEDRGRETQYF. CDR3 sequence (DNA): TGTGCCAGCAGCTCAATAGAGGACAGGGGGCGAGAGACCCAGTACTTC.

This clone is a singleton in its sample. The CDR3 reads CATSTERVRTDTQYF. CDR3 DNA: TGTGCCACCAGCACTGAGAGGGTGAGGACAGATACGCAGTATTTT. The chain couples TRBV15 to TRBJ2-3, with a weak D call TRBD2 (5 bases). V was pared by 4 bases and J by 3 bases, with 14 bases between. CDR1 and CDR2 (germline): LNHNV, YYDKDF (reference sequence). The CDR3 runs to 15 residues.

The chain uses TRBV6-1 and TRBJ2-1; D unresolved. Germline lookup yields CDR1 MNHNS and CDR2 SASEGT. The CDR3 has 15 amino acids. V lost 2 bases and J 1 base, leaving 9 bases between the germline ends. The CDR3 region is CASSERAYSYNEQFF. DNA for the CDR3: TGTGCCAGCAGTGAAAGGGCGTATTCCTACAATGAGCAGTTCTTC.

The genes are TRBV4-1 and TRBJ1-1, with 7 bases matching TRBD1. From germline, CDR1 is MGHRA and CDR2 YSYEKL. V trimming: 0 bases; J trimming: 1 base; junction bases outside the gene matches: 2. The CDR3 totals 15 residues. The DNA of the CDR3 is TGCGCCAGCAGCCAAGATAGGGGGCCGAACACTGAAGCTTTCTTT. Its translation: CASSQDRGPNTEAFF.

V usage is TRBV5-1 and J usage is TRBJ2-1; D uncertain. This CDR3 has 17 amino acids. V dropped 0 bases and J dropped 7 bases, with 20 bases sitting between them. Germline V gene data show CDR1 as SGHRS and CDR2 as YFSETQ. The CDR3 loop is CASSLGGGSTSRNEQFF. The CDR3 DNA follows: TGCGCCAGCAGCTTGGGTGGTGGGTCCACCTCCCGGAATGAGCAGTTCTTC.

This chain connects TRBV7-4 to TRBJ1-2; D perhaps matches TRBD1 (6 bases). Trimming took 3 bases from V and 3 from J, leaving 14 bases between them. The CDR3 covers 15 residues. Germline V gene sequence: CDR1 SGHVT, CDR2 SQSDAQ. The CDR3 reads CASSLTGSRDYGYTF. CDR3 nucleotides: TGTGCCAGCAGCTTGACAGGCTCTCGGGACTATGGCTACACCTTC.

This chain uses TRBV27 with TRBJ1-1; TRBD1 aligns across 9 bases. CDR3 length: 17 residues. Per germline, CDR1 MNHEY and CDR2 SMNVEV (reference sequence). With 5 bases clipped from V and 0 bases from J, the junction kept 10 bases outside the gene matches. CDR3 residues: CASSEIGTGGMNTEAFF. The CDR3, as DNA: TGTGCCAGCAGTGAGATAGGCACAGGGGGCATGAACACTGAAGCTTTCTTT.

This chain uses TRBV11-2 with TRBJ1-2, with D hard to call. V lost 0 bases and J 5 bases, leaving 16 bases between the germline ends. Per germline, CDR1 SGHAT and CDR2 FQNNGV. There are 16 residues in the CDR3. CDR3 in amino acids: CASSLDRRGSEYGYTF. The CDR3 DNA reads TGTGCCAGCAGCTTAGATAGGCGGGGATCCGAGTATGGCTACACCTTC.

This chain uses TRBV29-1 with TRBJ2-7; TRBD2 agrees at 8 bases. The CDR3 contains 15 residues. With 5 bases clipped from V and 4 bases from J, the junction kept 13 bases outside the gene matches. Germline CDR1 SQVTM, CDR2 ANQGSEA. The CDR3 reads CSVTFNGGAEYEQYF. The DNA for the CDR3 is TGCAGCGTTACTTTCAACGGGGGGGCCGAATACGAGCAGTACTTC.

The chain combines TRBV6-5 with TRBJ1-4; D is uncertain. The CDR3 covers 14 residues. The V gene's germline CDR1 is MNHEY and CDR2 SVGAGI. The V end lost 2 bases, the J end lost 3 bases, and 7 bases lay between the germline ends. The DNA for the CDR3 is TGTGCCAGCAGTTACCAAGGGCCTAATGAAAAACTGTTTTTT. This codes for CASSYQGPNEKLFF.